The 20 T cell receptor beta chains below were found in one sample sequenced in a study of T cell responses to AZD1222 COVID-19 vaccine. TCRdb keeps only in-frame clones here, not all; method: immunoSEQ multiplex PCR. The sample lists some 140,000 clones, 91% occurring once. The material was peripheral blood, obtained on day 0 of AZD1222 vaccination. The source of these receptors is an adult in good health.

CDR3 sequence reads: CASSESGGWPGTEAFF. The CDR3 DNA sequence: TGCGCCAGCAGTGAGTCCGGCGGATGGCCGGGCACTGAAGCTTTCTTT. The chain recombines TRBV10-1 with TRBJ1-1; D uncertain. The ends were cut back, 0 bases at V and 4 bases at J, with 15 bases in the middle. From germline, CDR1 is WNHNN and CDR2 SYGVQD (reference sequence). The CDR3 contains 16 residues.

V usage is TRBV9 and J usage is TRBJ2-5; 9 positions agree with TRBD1. This CDR3 region has 15 residues. CDR1 is SGDLS, CDR2 YYNGEE, per germline. The V and J ends lost 0 bases and 5 bases, in that order; junction bases with no gene match: 5. The CDR3 DNA follows: TGTGCCAGCAGCGTAGTGGACAGGGGCCCGGAGACCCAGTACTTC. It codes for CASSVVDRGPETQYF.

This clone was picked up a small number of times. The rearrangement joins TRBV7-8 to TRBJ1-5; TRBD1 might be the D (6 bases). V was clipped by 1 base and J by 6 bases, with 13 bases between them. Germline V gene lookup returns CDR1 SGHVS and CDR2 FQNEAQ. CDR3 length: 15 amino acids. CDR3 sequence (DNA): TGTGCCAGCAGCTTAGGCTCAGGGGTCGGTCAGCCCCAGCATTTT. This encodes CASSLGSGVGQPQHF.

The chain couples TRBV7-9 to TRBJ1-1, with a tentative D call TRBD1 (5 bases). Trimming took off 5 bases at V and 2 bases at J, with 9 bases between the two ends. Germline V lookup: CDR1 SEHNR, CDR2 FQNEAQ (reference sequence). The CDR3 runs 13 residues. CDR3 sequence: CASSGDSNTEAFF. The CDR3 DNA reads TGTGCCAGCAGCGGTGACAGCAACACTGAAGCTTTCTTT.

The V call is TRBV2, the J call TRBJ1-6; D gene unclear. The CDR3 has 15 amino acids. The V gene's germline CDR1 is SNHLY and CDR2 FYNNEI. The V and J ends lost 7 bases and 8 bases respectively, with 18 bases between them. The CDR3 reads CASTYDPLEDSPLHF. The CDR3 DNA is TGTGCCAGCACGTATGATCCCTTGGAAGATTCACCCCTCCACTTT.

V usage is TRBV11-3 and J usage is TRBJ1-4; D gene ambiguous. Trimming removed 5 bases at V and 4 bases at J, with 14 bases between. The CDR3 is made up of 15 amino acids. CDR1 is SGHNT, CDR2 YENEEA, per germline. CDR3 residues: CASSSQGKSNEKLFF. The CDR3 region has the DNA TGTGCCAGCAGCAGCCAAGGGAAGAGTAATGAAAAACTGTTTTTT. Full variable domain (rest looked up from reference TRBV11-3 and TRBJ1-4): EAGVVQSPRYKIIEKKQPVAFWCNPISGHNTLYWYLQNLGQGPELLIRYENEEAVDDSQLPKDRFSAERLKGVDSTLKIQPAELGDSAVYLCASSSQGKSNEKLFFGSGTQLSVL.

This chain uses TRBV11-3 with TRBJ2-2, with 8 bases identical to TRBD1. Germline V gives CDR1 SGHNT, CDR2 YENEEA. The V gene end was trimmed by 3 bases and the J gene end by 6 bases; junction bases not matched to a gene: 12. This CDR3 region has 17 residues. CDR3 region: CASSFARGRESAGELFF. The CDR3 nucleotides read TGTGCCAGCAGCTTTGCCAGGGGGCGAGAGAGCGCCGGGGAGCTGTTTTTT.

This chain connects TRBV5-1 to TRBJ2-5; a possible D gene is TRBD2 (6 bases). V lost 0 bases and J 2 bases, leaving 11 bases between the germline ends. This CDR3 region has 15 residues. In germline, CDR1 is SGHRS, CDR2 YFSETQ. The CDR3 DNA follows: TGCGCCAGCAGCTTGGGTAGTAGCGGACAAGAGACCCAGTACTTC. Translated, it gives CASSLGSSGQETQYF.

The chain uses TRBV28 and TRBJ1-2, with D unclear. The CDR3 runs to 16 residues. Germline CDR1 MDHEN, CDR2 SYDVKM. V lost 1 base, J lost 4 bases, and 16 bases lay in between. DNA of the CDR3: TGTGCCAGCAGTTTATCTGGGTCGATGGGGAGCTATGGCTACACCTTC. Encoded protein: CASSLSGSMGSYGYTF.

The CDR3 is CASSPHQAKYQPQHF. The CDR3 nucleotides are TGTGCCAGCAGCCCCCACCAGGCCAAGTATCAGCCCCAGCATTTT. V gene TRBV6-6 combines with J gene TRBJ1-5; D call uncertain. CDR1 is MNHNY and CDR2 is SVGAGI in the germline V gene (reference sequence). The CDR3 is made up of 15 amino acids. Trimming left V 6 bases short and J 5 bases short, with 17 bases between.

V gene TRBV5-1 combines with J gene TRBJ2-7; D is unclear. Germline loops: CDR1 SGHRS, CDR2 YFSETQ. The V and J ends lost 4 bases and 2 bases respectively, with 10 bases between them. CDR3 length: 13 amino acids. CDR3 in DNA: TGCGCCAGCAGCCCGGTGGTTACCTACGAGCAGTACTTC. Protein sequence: CASSPVVTYEQYF.

This clone was seen once. This rearrangement joins TRBV10-3 to TRBJ2-3, with D perhaps matching TRBD2 (7 bases). The germline V and J ends were trimmed by 7 bases and 6 bases, with 20 bases remaining between them. The CDR3 totals 15 residues. Germline V gives CDR1 ENHRY, CDR2 SYGVKD. For the CDR3, the DNA is TGTGCCATCAACGGGGGGCTGGGTGCTAGTGATACGCAGTATTTT. It yields the protein CAINGGLGASDTQYF.

On this clone: Sequence at one end of the junction differs from germline and may be a read error. The chain recombines TRBV11-3 with TRBJ1-1; TRBD1 matches at 7 bases. This CDR3 has 15 amino acids. Germline lookup yields CDR1 SGHNT and CDR2 YENEEA. CDR3 DNA: TGTGCCAGCAGCCTAGAGGGGGCGGGGGACACTGAAGCTTTCTTT. It encodes CASSLEGAGDTEAFF. Variable domain in full (rest from reference TRBV11-3 and TRBJ1-1): EAGVVQSPRYKIIEKKQPVAFWCNPISGHNTLYWYLQNLGQGPELLIRYENEEAVDDSQLPKDRFSAERLKGVDSTLKIQPAELGDSAVYLCASSLEGAGDTEAFFGQGTRLTVV.

The rearrangement joins TRBV19 to TRBJ1-6; 8 nucleotides line up with TRBD1. Germline V gene lookup returns CDR1 LNHDA and CDR2 SQIVND (reference sequence). The CDR3 consists of 13 residues. The ends lost 7 bases at V and 9 bases at J; junction bases unmatched: 5. CDR3 residues: CASKRTGRSPLHF. The CDR3 nucleotides are TGTGCCAGTAAAAGGACAGGGCGTTCACCCCTCCACTTT.

The rearrangement uses TRBV27 and TRBJ1-1; D is possibly TRBD1 (5 bases). This CDR3 is 14 amino acids long. Trimming removed 2 bases at V and 3 bases at J, with 10 bases between. From germline, CDR1 is MNHEY and CDR2 SMNVEV (reference sequence). The CDR3 reads CASSLTGPYTEAFF. Here the CDR3 DNA reads TGTGCCAGCAGTTTAACAGGACCCTACACTGAAGCTTTCTTT.

The gene calls are TRBV5-8 and TRBJ1-4; possible D gene TRBD1, 6 bases. V was shortened by 0 bases and J by 4 bases, with 16 bases between the two germline ends. CDR3 length equals 17 residues. CDR1 and CDR2 (germline): SGHTS, YDEGEE. DNA for the CDR3: TGTGCCAGCAGCTTGGGCCTGACCACAGGGTATAATGAAAAACTGTTTTTT. Its protein is CASSLGLTTGYNEKLFF.

About this clone itself: Because the CDR3 is missing its conserved closing phenylalanine or tryptophan, this is likely a read error. No DNA is shown, since the ends of the CDR3 on it are uncertain; the CDR3 is the one TCRdb lists. The chain is built from TRBV30 and TRBJ1-2; no check of the table's D call, TRBD1, against the DNA was made. Termini included, the CDR3 measures 13 amino acids. Germline lookup yields CDR1 GTSNPN and CDR2 SVGIG (reference sequence). CDR3 region: CAWRMNRDSPFVY.

The genes are TRBV11-3 and TRBJ2-3; no clear D. Germline CDR1 reads SGHNT; CDR2 reads YENEEA. The CDR3 sequence is 13 residues long. Trimming took 4 bases from V and 2 from J, leaving 7 bases between them. The CDR3 sequence is CASSSPNTDTQYF. CDR3 in DNA: TGTGCCAGCAGCTCTCCTAACACAGATACGCAGTATTTT.

This clone was observed once. The chain has TRBV2 and TRBJ1-1; D is possibly TRBD1 (5 bases). V lost 8 bases to trimming and J lost 12 bases, with 22 bases between them. Germline CDR1 SNHLY, CDR2 FYNNEI. This CDR3 has 13 amino acids. CDR3 loop: CASGLPGPSGTFF. The CDR3, as DNA: TGTGCCAGCGGACTCCCGGGACCCTCGGGAACTTTCTTT.

The chain is built from TRBV7-9 and TRBJ1-5; D is perhaps TRBD1 (5 bases). The CDR3 length is 14 residues. CDR1 and CDR2 from the germline V gene are SEHNR and FQNEAQ (reference sequence). Between the trimmed V and J ends, which lost 5 bases and 2 bases, there was a span of 10 bases. CDR3 nucleotide sequence: TGTGCCAGCAGCCTGGACACGGGCAATCAGCCCCAGCATTTT. Its translation: CASSLDTGNQPQHF.